The 2 T cell receptor beta chains below were found in one sample sequenced in a study of cytomegalovirus exposure and HLA in healthy donors. PCR was performed using 60 Vbeta and 13 Jbeta primers. Repertoires were generated with immunoSEQ multiplex PCR, while TCRdb's copy carries only in-frame clones and drops some. This table has approximately 130,000 clones, more than 75% appearing once. Sequencing was performed on PBMCs. The receptors stem from a young man in good health and CMV-seronegative.

V gene TRBV5-1 combines with J gene TRBJ2-3; 7 bases map to TRBD2. Germline assignment: CDR1 SGHRS and CDR2 YFSETQ. There are 16 residues in the CDR3. With V trimmed by 1 base and J by 2 bases, 7 bases remained unmatched. As DNA, the CDR3 is TGCGCCAGCAGCTTGTCGGGAGGAGCCCTCACAGATACGCAGTATTTT. It yields the protein CASSLSGGALTDTQYF.

J is TRBJ2-1 and V is TRBV12-5, with 7 bases matching TRBD1. Germline CDR1 LGHNT, CDR2 FRNRAP. V shed 7 bases and J 0 bases; nucleotides not matched to a gene: 3. The CDR3 consists of 14 residues. The CDR3 DNA sequence: TGTGCTAGTGTTCCAGGGGGCTCCTACAATGAGCAGTTCTTC. Its translation: CASVPGGSYNEQFF.